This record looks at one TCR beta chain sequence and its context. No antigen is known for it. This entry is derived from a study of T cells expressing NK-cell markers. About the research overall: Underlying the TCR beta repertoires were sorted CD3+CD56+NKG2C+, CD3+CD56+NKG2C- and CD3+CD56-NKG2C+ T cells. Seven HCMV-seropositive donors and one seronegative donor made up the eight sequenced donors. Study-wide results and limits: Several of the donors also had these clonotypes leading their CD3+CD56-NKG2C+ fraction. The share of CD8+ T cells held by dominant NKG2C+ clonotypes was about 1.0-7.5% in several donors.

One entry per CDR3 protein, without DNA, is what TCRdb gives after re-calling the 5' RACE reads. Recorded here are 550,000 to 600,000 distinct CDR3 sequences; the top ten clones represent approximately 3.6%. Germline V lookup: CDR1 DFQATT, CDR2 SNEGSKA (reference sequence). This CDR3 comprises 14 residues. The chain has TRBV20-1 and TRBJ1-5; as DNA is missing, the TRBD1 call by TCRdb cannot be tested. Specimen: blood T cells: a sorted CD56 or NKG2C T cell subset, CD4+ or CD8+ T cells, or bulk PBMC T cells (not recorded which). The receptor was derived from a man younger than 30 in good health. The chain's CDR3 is CSASSRDPLQPQHF.